These 27 T cell receptor beta chains originate from one sample sequenced in a study of T cells in Graves' hyperthyroidism and ophthalmopathy. The source material, RNA transcripts, was used to amplify TCR beta CDR3 regions. With the HTBI primer set, the TCR CDR3 went through a first round of RT-PCR. One entry per CDR3 protein results from TCRdb running MiXCR on the multiplex PCR reads. The data show just under 750,000 distinct CDR3 sequences, with about 35% seen just once and roughly 31% held by the top ten. Specimen: blood. The receptor set was obtained from a woman between 40 and 55 years old with Graves' hyperthyroidism.

This clonotype has a count of ten or more. The genes are TRBV5-1 and TRBJ1-1; D not resolved. CDR1 and CDR2 (germline): SGHRS, YFSETQ. Trimming pared 2 bases from V and 0 bases from J, leaving 8 bases between. The CDR3 spans 14 residues. CDR3 sequence reads: CASSLDAMNTEAFF. DNA of the CDR3: TGCGCCAGCAGCTTAGACGCCATGAACACTGAAGCTTTCTTT.

CDR3 residues: CASSFGQGAAGANVLTF. CDR3 bases: TGTGCCAGCAGCTTTGGTCAGGGCGCCGCTGGGGCCAACGTCCTGACTTTC. The gene calls are TRBV7-2 and TRBJ2-6, with a possible D match to TRBD1 (5 bases). This CDR3 is built from 17 residues. CDR1 and CDR2 from the germline V gene are SGHTA and FQGNSA. V dropped 3 bases and J dropped 2 bases, with 14 bases sitting between them.

This clonotype turned up a few times. The chain joins TRBV27 to TRBJ2-7; D gene ambiguous. Between the trimmed V and J ends, which lost 3 bases and 5 bases, there was a span of 5 bases. The CDR3 contains 11 residues. Germline values: CDR1 MNHEY, CDR2 SMNVEV (reference sequence). This chain's CDR3 is CASSFGHEQYF. Here the CDR3 DNA reads TGTGCCAGCAGTTTTGGGCACGAGCAGTACTTC.

The rearrangement uses TRBV7-9 and TRBJ1-1, with 11 positions matching TRBD1. V trimming: 5 bases; J trimming: 8 bases; junction bases outside the gene matches: 4. The germline gives CDR1 SEHNR, CDR2 FQNEAQ (reference sequence). This CDR3 region has 13 residues. CDR3 bases: TGTGCCAGCAGCCACCGGGACAGGGGGGAAGCTTTCTTT. Encoded protein: CASSHRDRGEAFF.

This clonotype is a singleton in its sample. The conserved final phenylalanine or tryptophan is absent from the CDR3, which likely points to a read error. Because the CDR3's place on the DNA is in doubt, the DNA is left out and the CDR3 is given as listed by TCRdb. The V gene is TRBV20-1, the J gene TRBJ1-4; TRBD1 is the table's D call, not checked against the DNA. Germline assignment: CDR1 DFQATT and CDR2 SNEGSKA (reference sequence). Termini included, the CDR3 measures 8 amino acids. This chain's CDR3 is CSARSSGS.

Ten or more counts support this clonotype. The chain recombines TRBV19 with TRBJ1-1; D is unresolved. V lost 6 bases, J lost 2 bases, and 10 bases lay in between. The CDR3 loop spans 13 amino acids. From germline, CDR1 is LNHDA and CDR2 SQIVND (reference sequence). The CDR3 spells CASSPTFNTEAFF. The CDR3, as DNA: TGTGCCAGTAGCCCGACATTTAACACTGAAGCTTTCTTT. The full variable domain, in which reference TRBV19 and TRBJ1-1 provide the parts outside the CDR3, is DGGITQSPKYLFRKEGQNVTLSCEQNLNHDAMYWYRQDPGQGLRLIYYSQIVNDFQKGDIAEGYSVSREKKESFPLTVTSAQKNPTAFYLCASSPTFNTEAFFGQGTRLTVV.

A note on this clonotype: Given a much more abundant clone one base away, this may be a read error. The chain recombines TRBV20-1 with TRBJ1-4, with D tentatively TRBD1 (5 bases). The CDR3 loop spans 13 amino acids. CDR1 is DFQATT, CDR2 SNEGSKA, per germline (reference sequence). This chain's CDR3 is CNARALGAEKLFF. Here the CDR3 DNA reads TGCAATGCTAGAGCCCTCGGGGCGGAAAAACTGTTTTTT.

A remark on this clonotype: A read error may produce the germline difference seen at one junction end. The J gene is TRBJ1-6, the V gene TRBV10-2; D perhaps matches TRBD1 (6 bases). The germline V gene has CDR1 WSHSY and CDR2 SAAADI. This CDR3 is built from 15 residues. CDR3 loop: CASRTRQADNSPLHF. The CDR3, as DNA: TGTGCCAGCAGAACCCGACAGGCAGATAATTCACCCCTCCACTTT.

A few counts support this clonotype. The chain combines TRBV11-2 with TRBJ2-5, with 8 bases matching TRBD1. Germline V lookup: CDR1 SGHAT, CDR2 FQNNGV. Losses at the gene ends were 2 bases for V and 4 bases for J; bases not matched to a gene: 9. The CDR3 loop spans 16 amino acids. The CDR3 bases are TGTGCCAGCAGCTTATTTCCCGGACAGGGAGGAGAGACCCAGTACTTC. This translates into CASSLFPGQGGETQYF. The full variable domain, in which reference TRBV11-2 and TRBJ2-5 provide the parts outside the CDR3, is EAGVAQSPRYKIIEKRQSVAFWCNPISGHATLYWYQQILGQGPKLLIQFQNNGVVDDSQLPKDRFSAERLKGVDSTLKIQPAKLEDSAVYLCASSLFPGQGGETQYFGPGTRLLVL.

The genes are TRBV15 and TRBJ2-7; 12 positions match TRBD1. Looked up from germline, CDR1 is LNHNV and CDR2 is YYDKDF (reference sequence). CDR3 size: 15 residues. The ends lost 1 base at V and 6 bases at J; junction bases unmatched: 4. In DNA, the CDR3 is TGTGCCACCAGCAGAGCCGGGACAGGGGGCCCCGAGCAGTACTTC. Translated, it gives CATSRAGTGGPEQYF.

A word on this clonotype: Compared with germline, one end of the junction differs, possibly owing to a read error. This sequence joins TRBV7-2 and TRBJ2-5; D possibly corresponds to TRBD1 (6 bases). Germline values: CDR1 SGHTA, CDR2 FQGNSA. This CDR3 has 16 residues. CDR3 sequence: CASSQEPQGSGETQYF. In DNA form, the CDR3 reads TGCGCCAGCAGCCAAGAACCACAGGGTTCGGGAGAGACCCAGTACTTC.

This clonotype came up once. The chain recombines TRBV7-9 with TRBJ2-1; D gene unclear. Per the germline V gene, CDR1 is SEHNR and CDR2 is FQNEAQ (reference sequence). The V gene lost 3 bases and the J gene lost 0 bases, with 6 bases spanning the gap. The CDR3 covers 14 residues. The CDR3 nucleotides read TGTGCCAGCAGCTTTGACTCCTCCTACAATGAGCAGTTCTTC. Amino acids: CASSFDSSYNEQFF.

V and J are TRBV28 and TRBJ1-2; D is uncertain. The V and J ends lost 8 bases and 5 bases respectively, with 9 bases between them. CDR3 size: 11 residues. In germline, CDR1 is MDHEN, CDR2 SYDVKM. The chain's CDR3 is CASSGIYGYTF. Here the CDR3 DNA reads TGTGCCAGCTCCGGTATTTATGGCTACACCTTC.

Notes on this clonotype: One base away lies a much larger clone, so this may be a sequencing read error. The CDR3 protein is CVSNEPGGRGYTF. The CDR3 DNA is TGTGTCAGCAACGAACCCGGCGGGCGTGGCTACACCTTC. V and J are TRBV6-6 and TRBJ1-2; no clear D gene. The CDR3 loop spans 13 amino acids. Germline values: CDR1 MNHNY, CDR2 SVGAGI (reference sequence).

V gene TRBV15 combines with J gene TRBJ1-5, with 9 bases aligning to TRBD1. Germline V CDR1 and CDR2: LNHNV, YYDKDF (reference sequence). Trimming at V came to 2 bases and at J to 0 bases, leaving 5 bases not matched to a gene. This CDR3 comprises 17 residues. The CDR3 loop is CATSRTTGGDSNQPQHF. The CDR3 region has the DNA TGTGCCACCAGCAGAACCACAGGGGGCGATAGCAATCAGCCCCAGCATTTT.

This clonotype came up many times. The rearrangement links TRBV5-8 to TRBJ2-6; D gene uncertain. CDR1 and CDR2 from the germline V gene are SGHTS and YDEGEE. The CDR3 loop spans 16 amino acids. V was clipped by 4 bases and J by 2 bases, with 13 bases between them. CDR3 sequence reads: CASSPRAWAGANVLTF. The CDR3 bases are TGTGCCAGCAGCCCTCGGGCCTGGGCTGGGGCCAACGTCCTGACTTTC.

This clonotype was detected a few times. V is TRBV7-2 and J is TRBJ1-6; the D is unclear. CDR3 length: 13 residues. Germline V gives CDR1 SGHTA, CDR2 FQGNSA. The ends were cut back, 5 bases at V and 14 bases at J, with 16 bases in the middle. CDR3 nucleotide sequence: TGTGCCAGCAGCCAAGATGGCCCGAGGGCCCTCCACTTT. It yields the protein CASSQDGPRALHF.

This clonotype was observed many times. This sequence joins TRBV15 and TRBJ1-5; D unclear. Deletions cut 0 bases from V and 8 bases from J, with 14 bases between. The CDR3 length is 15 residues. Germline CDR1 LNHNV, CDR2 YYDKDF (reference sequence). The CDR3 spells CATSRDFEGTEPQHF. For the CDR3, the DNA is TGTGCCACCAGCAGAGATTTTGAGGGTACGGAGCCCCAGCATTTT.

The rearrangement joins TRBV5-1 to TRBJ2-6, with D possibly matching TRBD2 (6 bases). Trimming removed 4 bases from V and 2 bases from J, with 10 bases in between. Germline CDR1 SGHRS, CDR2 YFSETQ. There are 15 residues in the CDR3. DNA of the CDR3: TGCGCCAGCAGCCTTATAGCGGCTGGGGCCAACGTCCTGACTTTC. The encoded protein is CASSLIAAGANVLTF.

This clonotype came up many times. The V gene is TRBV7-9, the J gene TRBJ1-1, with 7 nucleotides matching TRBD1. The CDR3 spans 15 residues. V lost 5 bases and J lost 0; bases outside the gene matches: 6. CDR1 SEHNR and CDR2 FQNEAQ come from the germline V gene (reference sequence). The CDR3 loop reads CASSPRGAMNTEAFF. The CDR3 region has the DNA TGTGCCAGCAGCCCCAGGGGGGCTATGAACACTGAAGCTTTCTTT.

The gene calls are TRBV7-8 and TRBJ2-7, with D possibly TRBD1 on 6 matching bases. The V gene lost 5 bases and the J gene lost 3 bases, with 14 bases spanning the gap. The CDR3 is made up of 14 amino acids. CDR1 SGHVS and CDR2 FQNEAQ come from the germline V gene. In nucleotides, the CDR3 is TGTGCCAGCAGCCAAGGGGGACGAGGCTACGAGCAGTACTTC. It yields the protein CASSQGGRGYEQYF.

The genes are TRBV24-1 and TRBJ2-2; 12 bases align to TRBD2. Germline-derived CDR1 and CDR2 are KGHDR and SFDVKD. This CDR3 region has 20 residues. The J segment lost 1 base and the V segment lost 1 base, leaving 9 bases of the junction unmatched. The CDR3 sequence is CATSDLRGRGLAGNTGELFF. The CDR3 DNA reads as TGTGCCACCAGTGATTTAAGGGGAAGGGGACTAGCGGGGAACACCGGGGAGCTGTTTTTT.

V and J are TRBV5-1 and TRBJ2-5; tentative D call: TRBD2 (5 bases). This CDR3 spans 13 amino acids. Germline V gene sequence: CDR1 SGHRS, CDR2 YFSETQ. V was pared by 5 bases and J by 4 bases, with 12 bases between. In DNA, the CDR3 is TGCGCCAGCAGGATCGGGAATGGAGAGACCCAGTACTTC. This translates into CASRIGNGETQYF.

On this clonotype itself: One end of the junction is discordant with germline, which a read error may explain. CDR3 DNA: TGTGCCAGCAGCTTAGACAAGACATCCTACGAGCAGAACTTC. Translating gives CASSLDKTSYEQNF. The chain has TRBV7-6 and TRBJ2-7; no reliable D call. Looked up from germline, CDR1 is SGHVS and CDR2 is FNYEAQ. CDR3 length equals 14 residues.

The chain couples TRBV6-5 to TRBJ2-7; the D is unclear. This CDR3 has 13 amino acids. Germline V gives CDR1 MNHEY, CDR2 SVGAGI. Trimming removed 0 bases from V and 4 bases from J, with 7 bases in between. As DNA, the CDR3 is TGTGCCAGCAGTTACTCGTACGCATACGAGCAGTACTTC. This encodes CASSYSYAYEQYF.

This chain uses TRBV10-3 with TRBJ2-3; TRBD2 agrees at 7 bases. After removal of 4 bases from V and 2 bases from J, the junction contained 9 bases not matched to a gene. CDR3 size: 16 residues. Looked up from germline, CDR1 is ENHRY and CDR2 is SYGVKD. The CDR3 here is CAISGRGGSSTDTQYF. Here the CDR3 DNA reads TGTGCCATCAGTGGTCGTGGCGGGAGCTCCACAGATACGCAGTATTTT.

This clonotype showed up just once. The gene calls are TRBV30 and TRBJ1-4; possible D gene TRBD1, 6 bases. The CDR3 consists of 14 residues. Per the germline V gene, CDR1 is GTSNPN and CDR2 is SVGIG (reference sequence). V lost 3 bases and J lost 8, with 16 bases in between. CDR3 in amino acids: CAWRTTGLQEKLFF. The CDR3 DNA follows: TGTGCCTGGAGGACTACAGGGCTTCAGGAAAAACTGTTTTTT.